Reported below is one T cell receptor (beta chain). Its target is unknown. Assay used: immunoSEQ multiplex PCR; TCRdb lists only in-frame clones, some missing. Among hundreds of thousands of clones listed, 95% to 97% were seen once. The data are from a study of shared clonotypes between healthy human individuals. The V gene end was trimmed by 1 base and the J gene end by 0 bases; junction bases not matched to a gene: 8. The CDR3 length is 19 residues. CDR1 and CDR2 from the germline V gene are SGHRS and YFSETQ. Study-wide points: Among non-shared clonotypes, generation probabilities were lower than among those shared by all four donors.

Naive CD8 isolation took CD45RO-negative cells positively selected for CCR7 and excluded terminally differentiated effector memory CD45RA+ cells. The chain combines TRBV5-1 with TRBJ2-3; 13 bases are a match to TRBD2. The sample consisted of naive CD8+ T cells sorted from blood. This sequence was found in a young man in good health. CDR3 DNA sequence: TGCGCCAGCAGCTTGAAACTAGCGGGAGGGCCCTATAGCACAGATACGCAGTATTTT. This translates into CASSLKLAGGPYSTDTQYF. Full variable domain (missing parts from reference TRBV5-1 and TRBJ2-3): KAGVTQTPRYLIKTRGQQVTLSCSPISGHRSVSWYQQTPGQGLQFLFEYFSETQRNKGNFPGRFSGRQFSNSRSEMNVSTLELGDSALYLCASSLKLAGGPYSTDTQYFGPGTRLTVL.